The rows below give T cell receptor beta chains drawn from one sample of a study of T-cell memory formation after mild COVID-19. TCRdb reprocessed the 5' RACE reads with MiXCR, giving one entry per CDR3 protein. The table has under 600,000 distinct CDR3 sequences, roughly 21% seen once; the top ten hold roughly 8.1%. The sequenced sample was PBMCs or a T cell subset sorted from them (not recorded which). All receptors derive from an adult woman who had mild COVID-19 (a few samples of this study predate the infection). Cell type and time point are not known. The CDR3 runs from the conserved cysteine through the conserved F or W. Each record gives: D gene, V gene, clone size, J gene, CDR3 length, CDR3 protein, CDR3 DNA. D genes are given only for firm matches. Some rows have no size entry. The others give once, few or many, or a class for an expanded clone.

d_gene: TRBD2; v_gene: TRBV7-2; abundance: few; j_gene: TRBJ2-3; len: 17; CDR3aa: CASSFSKTSGSTDTQYF; CDR3nt: TGTGCCAGCAGCTTCTCAAAGACTAGCGGTAGCACAGATACGCAGTATTTT
d_gene: TRBD1; v_gene: TRBV12-3/TRBV12-4; abundance: few; j_gene: TRBJ2-7; len: 15; CDR3aa: CASSYIDRGNYEQYF; CDR3nt: TGTGCCAGCAGTTACATCGACAGGGGAAACTACGAGCAGTACTTC
d_gene: TRBD2; v_gene: TRBV7-2; abundance: .; j_gene: TRBJ2-1; len: 16; CDR3aa: CASSPNSGGTHNEQFF; CDR3nt: TGTGCCAGCAGCCCGAATAGCGGGGGCACCCACAATGAGCAGTTCTTC
d_gene: TRBD2; v_gene: TRBV7-9; abundance: .; j_gene: TRBJ2-6; len: 16; CDR3aa: CGLRGLAGSGANVLTF; CDR3nt: TGTGGCTTACGGGGACTAGCGGGCTCTGGGGCCAACGTCCTGACTTTC
d_gene: .; v_gene: TRBV23-1; abundance: few; j_gene: TRBJ2-3; len: 12; CDR3aa: CEEETSTDTQYF; CDR3nt: TGCGAGGAGGAAACTAGCACAGATACGCAGTATTTT
d_gene: .; v_gene: TRBV30; abundance: .; j_gene: TRBJ1-5; len: 13; CDR3aa: CAWSIGGNQPQHF; CDR3nt: TGTGCCTGGAGTATAGGAGGGAATCAGCCCCAGCATTTT
d_gene: .; v_gene: TRBV19; abundance: few; j_gene: TRBJ1-5; len: 13; CDR3aa: CASSISGNQPQHF; CDR3nt: TGTGCCAGTAGTATTTCTGGCAATCAGCCCCAGCATTTT
d_gene: .; v_gene: TRBV9; abundance: .; j_gene: TRBJ2-1; len: 15; CDR3aa: CASSPNPGTANEQFF; CDR3nt: TGTGCCAGCAGCCCGAATCCCGGGACTGCCAATGAGCAGTTCTTC
d_gene: .; v_gene: TRBV12-3/TRBV12-4; abundance: few; j_gene: TRBJ1-3; len: 14; CDR3aa: CASSLGEAGNTIYF; CDR3nt: TGTGCCAGCAGTTTGGGGGAAGCTGGAAACACCATATATTTT
d_gene: TRBD1; v_gene: TRBV29-1; abundance: few; j_gene: TRBJ2-7; len: 13; CDR3aa: CSVESGRGYEQYF; CDR3nt: TGCAGCGTTGAATCTGGCAGGGGGTACGAGCAGTACTTC
d_gene: .; v_gene: TRBV11-2; abundance: few; j_gene: TRBJ2-1; len: 15; CDR3aa: CASSLRTSVWNEQFF; CDR3nt: TGTGCCAGCAGCTTACGGACCTCCGTCTGGAATGAGCAGTTCTTC
d_gene: TRBD2; v_gene: TRBV9; abundance: .; j_gene: TRBJ2-2; len: 16; CDR3aa: CASSVGLAVNTGELFF; CDR3nt: TGTGCCAGCAGCGTAGGACTAGCTGTGAACACCGGGGAGCTGTTTTTT
d_gene: TRBD2; v_gene: TRBV7-9; abundance: few; j_gene: TRBJ2-1; len: 16; CDR3aa: CASSLVSGGRYNEQFF; CDR3nt: TGTGCCAGCAGCTTGGTATCGGGGGGGCGGTACAATGAGCAGTTCTTC
d_gene: .; v_gene: TRBV18; abundance: few; j_gene: TRBJ1-6; len: 15; CDR3aa: CASSPSGDYGSPLHF; CDR3nt: TGTGCCAGCTCACCCAGCGGGGATTATGGATCACCCCTCCACTTT
d_gene: .; v_gene: TRBV5-1; abundance: few; j_gene: TRBJ2-3; len: 12; CDR3aa: CASNTGIDTQYF; CDR3nt: TGCGCCAGTAACACAGGGATAGATACGCAGTATTTT
d_gene: TRBD2; v_gene: TRBV7-9; abundance: few; j_gene: TRBJ2-1; len: 19; CDR3aa: CASSPAHIGRALAGNEQFF; CDR3nt: TGTGCCAGCAGCCCGGCCCATATAGGGCGGGCGCTAGCGGGTAATGAGCAGTTCTTC
d_gene: TRBD1; v_gene: TRBV6-2/TRBV6-3; abundance: .; j_gene: TRBJ1-2; len: 13; CDR3aa: CASSTGTGKGYTF; CDR3nt: TGTGCCAGCAGTACCGGGACAGGGAAGGGCTACACCTTC
d_gene: .; v_gene: TRBV5-1; abundance: .; j_gene: TRBJ2-2; len: 16; CDR3aa: CASSSLGTANTGELFF; CDR3nt: TGCGCCAGCAGCTCCCTGGGGACGGCGAACACCGGGGAGCTGTTTTTT
d_gene: .; v_gene: TRBV20-1; abundance: few; j_gene: TRBJ2-2; len: 13; CDR3aa: CSARGQSTGELFF; CDR3nt: TGCAGTGCTAGGGGCCAGAGCACCGGGGAGCTGTTTTTT
d_gene: .; v_gene: TRBV3-1; abundance: .; j_gene: TRBJ2-5; len: 14; CDR3aa: CASSRAGAQETQYF; CDR3nt: TGTGCCAGCAGCCGCGCAGGGGCTCAAGAGACCCAGTACTTC
d_gene: .; v_gene: TRBV20-1; abundance: .; j_gene: TRBJ2-1; len: 15; CDR3aa: CSAMRQDISYNEQFF; CDR3nt: TGCAGTGCTATGCGACAGGACATCTCCTACAATGAGCAGTTCTTC
d_gene: .; v_gene: TRBV20-1; abundance: .; j_gene: TRBJ2-5; len: 15; CDR3aa: CSARAQAHSTETQYF; CDR3nt: TGCAGTGCTAGGGCCCAGGCCCATAGTACAGAGACCCAGTACTTC
d_gene: .; v_gene: TRBV10-3; abundance: .; j_gene: TRBJ2-1; len: 15; CDR3aa: CAISARSVTYNEQFF; CDR3nt: TGTGCCATCAGTGCGCGCTCGGTCACCTACAATGAGCAGTTCTTC
d_gene: .; v_gene: TRBV5-6; abundance: .; j_gene: TRBJ1-1; len: 15; CDR3aa: CASSLDEVRITEAFF; CDR3nt: TGTGCCAGCAGCTTGGACGAGGTCAGGATCACTGAAGCTTTCTTT
d_gene: .; v_gene: TRBV28; abundance: few; j_gene: TRBJ2-4; len: 14; CDR3aa: CASSLGTGKNIQYF; CDR3nt: TGTGCCAGCAGTCTGGGGACTGGGAAAAACATTCAGTACTTC
d_gene: .; v_gene: TRBV3-1; abundance: few; j_gene: TRBJ2-2; len: 12; CDR3aa: CASTWGSGELFF; CDR3nt: TGTGCCAGCACCTGGGGATCCGGGGAGCTGTTTTTT
d_gene: .; v_gene: TRBV4-2; abundance: .; j_gene: TRBJ1-5; len: 15; CDR3aa: CASSQEGVSNQPQHF; CDR3nt: TGTGCCAGCAGCCAAGAAGGAGTTAGCAATCAGCCCCAGCATTTT
d_gene: TRBD1; v_gene: TRBV6-2/TRBV6-3; abundance: few; j_gene: TRBJ2-1; len: 19; CDR3aa: CASSYEIGRDRATYNEQFF; CDR3nt: TGTGCCAGCAGTTACGAAATAGGCCGGGACAGGGCTACCTACAATGAGCAGTTCTTC
d_gene: TRBD1; v_gene: TRBV20-1; abundance: .; j_gene: TRBJ1-2; len: 14; CDR3aa: CSASDGTGNYGYTF; CDR3nt: TGCAGTGCTAGTGACGGGACAGGGAACTATGGCTACACCTTC
d_gene: TRBD1; v_gene: TRBV12-3/TRBV12-4; abundance: many; j_gene: TRBJ1-2; len: 14; CDR3aa: CASSLTGPNYGYTF; CDR3nt: TGTGCCAGCAGTTTGACAGGGCCTAACTATGGCTACACCTTC
d_gene: TRBD1; v_gene: TRBV9; abundance: few; j_gene: TRBJ1-1; len: 13; CDR3aa: CASSEEGQLEAFF; CDR3nt: TGTGCCAGCAGCGAGGAGGGACAGCTTGAAGCTTTCTTT
d_gene: TRBD2; v_gene: TRBV5-1; abundance: few; j_gene: TRBJ2-1; len: 16; CDR3aa: CASSRGGTSGYNEQFF; CDR3nt: TGCGCCAGCAGCCGGGGGGGGACTAGCGGCTACAATGAGCAGTTCTTC
d_gene: .; v_gene: TRBV4-1; abundance: .; j_gene: TRBJ2-7; len: 17; CDR3aa: CASSQDGRGVSRYEQYF; CDR3nt: TGCGCCAGCAGCCAAGACGGCAGGGGCGTCTCTCGCTACGAGCAGTACTTC
d_gene: TRBD1; v_gene: TRBV7-9; abundance: few; j_gene: TRBJ2-1; len: 15; CDR3aa: CASSGKQGTYNEQFF; CDR3nt: TGTGCCAGCAGCGGAAAACAGGGGACCTACAATGAGCAGTTCTTC
d_gene: TRBD1; v_gene: TRBV29-1; abundance: few; j_gene: TRBJ1-2; len: 13; CDR3aa: CSVHGQANYGYTF; CDR3nt: TGCAGCGTACATGGACAGGCGAACTATGGCTACACCTTC
d_gene: .; v_gene: TRBV7-2; abundance: few; j_gene: TRBJ1-2; len: 16; CDR3aa: CASSLGAGASNYGYTF; CDR3nt: TGTGCCAGCAGCTTAGGGGCAGGGGCCTCTAACTATGGCTACACCTTC
d_gene: .; v_gene: TRBV2; abundance: .; j_gene: TRBJ2-2; len: 13; CDR3aa: CASSETGTGELFF; CDR3nt: TGTGCCAGCAGTGAAACGGGTACCGGGGAGCTGTTTTTT
d_gene: .; v_gene: TRBV5-1; abundance: .; j_gene: TRBJ2-3; len: 15; CDR3aa: CASSTTTGDTDTQYF; CDR3nt: TGCGCCAGCAGCACCACCACGGGAGACACAGATACGCAGTATTTT
d_gene: .; v_gene: TRBV19; abundance: .; j_gene: TRBJ2-2; len: 15; CDR3aa: CASSIPLTNTGELFF; CDR3nt: TGTGCCAGTAGTATCCCCCTTACGAACACCGGGGAGCTGTTTTTT
d_gene: .; v_gene: TRBV12-3/TRBV12-4; abundance: .; j_gene: TRBJ2-3; len: 12; CDR3aa: CATWGGTDTQYF; CDR3nt: TGTGCCACATGGGGGGGCACAGATACGCAGTATTTT
d_gene: .; v_gene: TRBV2; abundance: .; j_gene: TRBJ2-2; len: 15; CDR3aa: CASSGQALNTGELFF; CDR3nt: TGTGCCAGCAGTGGACAGGCCTTGAACACCGGGGAGCTGTTTTTT
d_gene: TRBD1; v_gene: TRBV7-9; abundance: few; j_gene: TRBJ1-5; len: 15; CDR3aa: CASSFSGQGIQPQHF; CDR3nt: TGTGCCAGCAGCTTCTCGGGACAGGGAATTCAGCCCCAGCATTTT
d_gene: .; v_gene: TRBV24-1; abundance: .; j_gene: TRBJ2-1; len: 17; CDR3aa: CATSDLGSGGVPGEQFF; CDR3nt: TGTGCCACCAGTGATTTGGGATCGGGCGGGGTACCGGGCGAGCAGTTCTTC
d_gene: TRBD1; v_gene: TRBV7-9; abundance: few; j_gene: TRBJ2-5; len: 15; CDR3aa: CASSPPDRPKETQYF; CDR3nt: TGTGCCAGCAGCCCCCCGGACAGGCCCAAAGAGACCCAGTACTTC
d_gene: .; v_gene: TRBV20-1; abundance: .; j_gene: TRBJ2-1; len: 11; CDR3aa: CSASARNEQFF; CDR3nt: TGCAGTGCTAGTGCGAGAAATGAGCAGTTCTTC
d_gene: .; v_gene: TRBV7-6; abundance: few; j_gene: TRBJ2-3; len: 13; CDR3aa: CASSSGLRDTQYF; CDR3nt: TGTGCCAGCAGCTCGGGACTTAGGGATACGCAGTATTTT
d_gene: .; v_gene: TRBV12-3/TRBV12-4; abundance: .; j_gene: TRBJ1-4; len: 16; CDR3aa: CASSFATASTNEKLFF; CDR3nt: TGTGCCAGCAGTTTCGCGACAGCTTCAACTAATGAAAAACTGTTTTTT
d_gene: .; v_gene: TRBV19; abundance: few; j_gene: TRBJ2-7; len: 13; CDR3aa: CASSPDVGDEQYF; CDR3nt: TGTGCCAGTAGTCCCGATGTGGGAGACGAGCAGTACTTC